This paragraph reports one TCR beta chain. This sample was taken from a study of graft-versus-host responses after intestinal transplantation. Study-wide context: Tacrolimus and steroids were given for around 3 years to all recipients after anti-thymocyte globulin induction.

The method was immunoSEQ multiplex PCR; TCRdb's version includes in-frame clones alone and lacks a portion of them. The sample lists around 25,000 clones, around 40% seen once, with around 0.66% in the top ten. The CDR3 spans 17 residues. Per germline, CDR1 LGHNA and CDR2 YSLEER. With V trimmed by 0 bases and J by 0 bases, 7 bases remained unmatched. V and J are TRBV4-3 and TRBJ1-1; 7 nucleotides match TRBD1. The source is a human patient who received an intestinal transplant. Sequences were derived from alloreactive CD4+ T cells from a mixed lymphocyte reaction culture, sampled before intestinal transplant. Indicated subset: CFSE-low proliferating T cells sorted from roughly six-day pre-transplant mixed lymphocyte reaction (GvH or HvG direction). The CDR3 is CASSQDLGTALNTEAFF. CDR3 bases: TGCGCCAGCAGCCAAGATCTGGGGACAGCTTTGAACACTGAAGCTTTCTTT.